The clone carrying this T cell receptor beta chain was picked up a small number of times. Its antigen is undetermined. This specimen comes from a study of a mutant IDH1 vaccine in newly diagnosed glioma. Here immunoSEQ multiplex PCR was the method, and the copy in TCRdb shows in-frame clones only, minus some. The sample consists of about 54,000 clones, roughly four fifths of them appearing once. Time point given: week 5, during vaccination. What each vaccine dose contained was 300 ug of mutant IDH1 20-mer peptide, accompanied by topical imiquimod. Germline V gene lookup returns CDR1 SEHNR and CDR2 FQNEAQ (reference sequence). V lost 4 bases, J lost 1 base, and 13 bases lay in between. The CDR3 is 15 amino acids.

The source of this sequence is a man aged 25-40 years with glioma. The V and J genes are TRBV7-9 and TRBJ1-1; D not certain. The material was PBMCs, obtained from a glioma patient whose treatment included an IDH1 peptide vaccine. The CDR3 loop reads CASSSRSGSNTEAFF. The CDR3 DNA reads as TGTGCCAGCAGCTCTCGATCCGGGTCGAACACTGAAGCTTTCTTT.